The T cell receptor (beta chain) under discussion was sequenced for a study of beta chain features in type 1 diabetes. General observations from the study: Among all four CD4+ subsets, Type 1 diabetes patients had TCRB CDR3s that were moderately but significantly shorter. For patients, the naive, central memory and Treg TCRB repertoires appeared more alike than for healthy donors.

In its sample, this clone was seen a few times. Antigen unknown. Post-sort purity exceeded 98% for all sorted populations. Of the isolated RNA, all was reverse transcribed, and so the sequenced material was expressed TCRB transcripts. Several million reads on average were seen across naive, central memory and regulatory T cell samples. Measured with immunoSEQ multiplex PCR; TCRdb has only the in-frame clones, and not every one. Of approximately 600,000 clones in the sample, 9.5% to 15% are singletons; the top ten hold around 0.12%. Trimming cost V 0 bases and J 5 bases, with 11 bases left between them. This CDR3 is 15 amino acids long. From germline, CDR1 is SGDLS and CDR2 YYNGEE.

The chain uses TRBV9 and TRBJ1-4; D gene ambiguous. Sequencing used naive CD4+ T cells from blood. This TCR came from a man aged 25 to 45 with type 1 diabetes. CDR3 sequence reads: CASSVDGQNNEKLFF. In nucleotides, the CDR3 is TGTGCCAGCAGCGTAGACGGCCAGAACAATGAAAAACTGTTTTTT.